What follows are 3 T cell receptor beta chains derived from one specimen sequenced in a study of blood T cells in healthy people across ages. Primed by a sample-barcoded 5' primer and a J-beta primer mix, a second PCR proceeded for 7 to 11 cycles. Via MiXCR, TCRdb re-called the 5' RACE reads, giving one row per CDR3 protein. This table has 1.5 million to 2 million distinct CDR3 sequences, about 30% appearing once. The sample consisted of blood. These receptors came from a woman aged 25 to 45 in good health.

This clonotype has at least ten counts. V usage is TRBV6-2 or TRBV6-3 and J usage is TRBJ2-7, with D possibly being TRBD1 (6 bases). With 8 bases removed from V and 5 bases from J, the gap between germline ends came to 22 bases. The V gene's germline CDR1 is MNHEY and CDR2 SVGEGT. CDR3 length: 15 residues. The CDR3 bases are TGTGCCAGCCAAAACGGGGTGGGACAACTCCACGAGCAGTACTTC. Its protein is CASQNGVGQLHEQYF.

A few counts support this clonotype. The V and J genes are TRBV3-1 and TRBJ2-7, with TRBD1 matching 7 bases. Germline V gene sequence: CDR1 LGHDT, CDR2 YNNKEL (reference sequence). CDR3 length: 13 residues. V was clipped by 6 bases and J by 0 bases; unmatched bases: 2. CDR3 sequence: CASRNRGSYEQYF. The CDR3 DNA reads TGTGCCAGCAGGAACAGGGGCTCCTACGAGCAGTACTTC.

This clonotype was seen a few times. This chain joins TRBV6-6 and TRBJ2-5; D is possibly TRBD2 (5 bases). The CDR3 loop spans 15 amino acids. The V gene's germline CDR1 is MNHNY and CDR2 SVGAGI (reference sequence). V was trimmed by 8 bases and J by 1 base, leaving 17 bases between them. The CDR3 DNA follows: TGTGCCAGCCGGCCGGGCAAAGCGGTCCAAGAGACCCAGTACTTC. Its translation: CASRPGKAVQETQYF.